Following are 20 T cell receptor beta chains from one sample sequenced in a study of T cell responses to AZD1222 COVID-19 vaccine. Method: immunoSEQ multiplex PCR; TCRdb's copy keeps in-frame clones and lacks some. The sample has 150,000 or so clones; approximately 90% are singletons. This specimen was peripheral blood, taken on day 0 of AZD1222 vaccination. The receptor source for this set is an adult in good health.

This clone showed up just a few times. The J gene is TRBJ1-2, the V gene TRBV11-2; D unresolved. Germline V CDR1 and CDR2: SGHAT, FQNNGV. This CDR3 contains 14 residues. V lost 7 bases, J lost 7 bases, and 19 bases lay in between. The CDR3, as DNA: TGTGCCAGCACCGCCGGGCCTTATCGGTCTGGCTACACCTTC. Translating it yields CASTAGPYRSGYTF.

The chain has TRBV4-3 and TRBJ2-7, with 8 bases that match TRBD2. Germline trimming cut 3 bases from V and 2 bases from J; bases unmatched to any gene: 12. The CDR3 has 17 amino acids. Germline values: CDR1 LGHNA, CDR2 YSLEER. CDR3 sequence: CASSHLRGGGTAYEQYF. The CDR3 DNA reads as TGCGCCAGCAGCCATCTTAGAGGCGGGGGGACGGCCTACGAGCAGTACTTC.

CDR3 protein: CASSSPSQEQYF. The CDR3 DNA reads TGTGCCAGCAGTTCCCCAAGTCAGGAGCAGTACTTC. The rearrangement uses TRBV6-2 or TRBV6-3 and TRBJ2-7; D is unresolved. Germline CDR1 and CDR2: MNHEY and SVGEGT. Trimming left V 4 bases short and J 7 bases short, with 11 bases between. The CDR3 sequence is 12 residues long.

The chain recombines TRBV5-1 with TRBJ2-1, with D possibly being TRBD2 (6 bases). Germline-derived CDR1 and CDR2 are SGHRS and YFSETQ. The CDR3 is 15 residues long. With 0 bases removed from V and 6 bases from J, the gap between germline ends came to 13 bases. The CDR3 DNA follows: TGCGCCAGCAGCTTGGTGGGGGGTTCTGGCAATGAGCAGTTCTTC. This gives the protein CASSLVGGSGNEQFF.

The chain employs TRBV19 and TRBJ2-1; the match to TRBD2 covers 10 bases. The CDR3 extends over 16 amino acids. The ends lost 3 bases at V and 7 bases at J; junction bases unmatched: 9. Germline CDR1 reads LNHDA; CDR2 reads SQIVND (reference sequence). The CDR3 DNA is TGTGCCAGTAGTATCTATCAGCGGGAGGGTAGAAATGAGCAGTTCTTC. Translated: CASSIYQREGRNEQFF.

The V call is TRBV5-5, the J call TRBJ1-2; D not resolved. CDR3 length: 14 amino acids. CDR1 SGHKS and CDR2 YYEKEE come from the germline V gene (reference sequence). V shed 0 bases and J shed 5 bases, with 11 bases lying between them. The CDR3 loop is CASSLGASQYGYTF. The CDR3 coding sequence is TGTGCCAGCAGCTTGGGGGCCAGCCAATATGGCTACACCTTC.

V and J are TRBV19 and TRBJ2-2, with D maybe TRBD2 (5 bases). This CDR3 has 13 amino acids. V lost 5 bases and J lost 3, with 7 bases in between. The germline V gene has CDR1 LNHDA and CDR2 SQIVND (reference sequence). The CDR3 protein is CASSREDTGELFF. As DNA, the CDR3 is TGTGCCAGTAGTCGGGAAGACACCGGGGAGCTGTTTTTT.

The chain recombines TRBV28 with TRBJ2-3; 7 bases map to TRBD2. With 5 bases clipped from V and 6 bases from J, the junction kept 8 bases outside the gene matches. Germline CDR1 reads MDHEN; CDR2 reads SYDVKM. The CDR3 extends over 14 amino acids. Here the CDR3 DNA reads TGTGCCAGCAGTCTGCTGACTAGCTTGGATACGCAGTATTTT. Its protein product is CASSLLTSLDTQYF. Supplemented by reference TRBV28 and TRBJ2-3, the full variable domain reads DVKVTQSSRYLVKRTGEKVFLECVQDMDHENMFWYRQDPGLGLRLIYFSYDVKMKEKGDIPEGYSVSREKKERFSLILESASTNQTSMYLCASSLLTSLDTQYFGPGTRLTVL.

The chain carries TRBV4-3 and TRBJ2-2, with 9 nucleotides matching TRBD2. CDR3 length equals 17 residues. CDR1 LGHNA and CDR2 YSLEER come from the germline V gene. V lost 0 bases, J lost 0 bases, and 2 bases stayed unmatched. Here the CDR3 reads CASSQDAGGANTGELFF. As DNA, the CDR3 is TGCGCCAGCAGCCAAGATGCGGGAGGGGCGAACACCGGGGAGCTGTTTTTT.

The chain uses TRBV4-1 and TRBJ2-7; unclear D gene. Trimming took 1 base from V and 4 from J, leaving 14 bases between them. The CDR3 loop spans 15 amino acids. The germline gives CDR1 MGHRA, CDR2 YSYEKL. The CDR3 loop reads CASSQVGMGRYEQYF. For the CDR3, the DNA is TGCGCCAGCAGCCAAGTTGGGATGGGAAGATACGAGCAGTACTTC.

The CDR3, as DNA: TGTGCCAGCAGTGAGGCGGGACAGGGGAATTCACCCCTCCACTTT. Protein product: CASSEAGQGNSPLHF. V gene TRBV2 combines with J gene TRBJ1-6, with 10 bases identical to TRBD1. From germline, CDR1 is SNHLY and CDR2 FYNNEI. This CDR3 spans 15 amino acids. After removal of 3 bases from V and 7 bases from J, the junction contained 3 bases not matched to a gene. Full variable domain (outside the CDR3, taken from reference TRBV2 and TRBJ1-6): EPEVTQTPSHQVTQMGQEVILRCVPISNHLYFYWYRQILGQKVEFLVSFYNNEISEKSEIFDDQFSVERPDGSNFTLKIRSTKLEDSAMYFCASSEAGQGNSPLHFGNGTRLTVT.

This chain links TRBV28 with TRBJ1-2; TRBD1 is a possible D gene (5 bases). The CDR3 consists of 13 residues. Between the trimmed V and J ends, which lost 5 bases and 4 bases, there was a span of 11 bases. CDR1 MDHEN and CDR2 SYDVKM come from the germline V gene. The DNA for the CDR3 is TGTGCCAGCAGTGAAACAGGATCCTATGGCTACACCTTC. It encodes CASSETGSYGYTF.

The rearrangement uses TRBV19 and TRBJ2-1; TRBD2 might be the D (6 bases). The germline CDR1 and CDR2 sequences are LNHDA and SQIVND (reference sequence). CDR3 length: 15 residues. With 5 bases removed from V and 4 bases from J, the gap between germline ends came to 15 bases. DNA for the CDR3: TGTGCCAGTAGTTCACGGGAGAGCGTATACAATGAGCAGTTCTTC. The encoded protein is CASSSRESVYNEQFF.

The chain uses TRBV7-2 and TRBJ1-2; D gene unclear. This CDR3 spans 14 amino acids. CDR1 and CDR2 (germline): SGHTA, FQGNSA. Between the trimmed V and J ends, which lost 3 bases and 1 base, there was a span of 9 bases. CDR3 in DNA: TGTGCCAGCAGCTTCGGGGTGCTTAACTATGGCTACACCTTC. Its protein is CASSFGVLNYGYTF.

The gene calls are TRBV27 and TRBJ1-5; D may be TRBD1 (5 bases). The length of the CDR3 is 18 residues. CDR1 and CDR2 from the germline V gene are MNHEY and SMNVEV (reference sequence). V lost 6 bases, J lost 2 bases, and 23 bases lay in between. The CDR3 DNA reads TGTGCCAGCAGACCTCTTGGGCTGGGGGGAGGGGGCAATCAGCCCCAGCATTTT. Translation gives CASRPLGLGGGGNQPQHF.

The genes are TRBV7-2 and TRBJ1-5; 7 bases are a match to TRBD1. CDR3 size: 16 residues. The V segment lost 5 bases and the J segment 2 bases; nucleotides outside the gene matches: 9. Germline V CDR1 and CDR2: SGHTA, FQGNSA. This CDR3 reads CASSLSGQGGNQPQHF. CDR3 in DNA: TGTGCCAGCAGCCTGAGCGGGCAGGGGGGCAATCAGCCCCAGCATTTT.

The CDR3 is CARSGTGGTEAFF. The CDR3 DNA follows: TGTGCCAGAAGCGGGACAGGCGGGACTGAAGCTTTCTTT. The V gene is TRBV5-3, the J gene TRBJ1-1, with 8 bases matching TRBD1. TRBV5-3 is given ORF status, its function remaining uncertain. The CDR3 is made up of 13 amino acids. The V gene end was trimmed by 4 bases and the J gene end by 5 bases; junction bases not matched to a gene: 4.

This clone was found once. CDR3 bases: TGTGCCAGCAGCCTAAGAGGTACGGGGGGCTACACCTTC. It is translated as CASSLRGTGGYTF. J is TRBJ1-2 and V is TRBV3-1 (or the pseudogene TRBV3-2), with no clear D. V was trimmed by 4 bases and J by 8 bases, leaving 14 bases between them. Per the germline V gene, CDR1 is LGHDT and CDR2 is YNNKEL (reference sequence). The CDR3 is 13 residues long.

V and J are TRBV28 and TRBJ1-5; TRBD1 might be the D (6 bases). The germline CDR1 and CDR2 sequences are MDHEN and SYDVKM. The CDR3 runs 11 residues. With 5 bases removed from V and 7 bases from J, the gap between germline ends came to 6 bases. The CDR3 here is CASSDRQPQHF. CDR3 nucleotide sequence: TGTGCCAGCAGTGACAGGCAGCCCCAGCATTTT.

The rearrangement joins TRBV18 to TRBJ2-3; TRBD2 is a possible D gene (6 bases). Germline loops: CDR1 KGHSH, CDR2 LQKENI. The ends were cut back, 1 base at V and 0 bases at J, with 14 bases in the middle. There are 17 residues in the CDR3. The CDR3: CASSPQRAASSTDTQYF. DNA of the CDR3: TGTGCCAGCTCACCACAGCGGGCCGCGTCTAGCACAGATACGCAGTATTTT.